This record concerns one TCR beta chain sequence. Its antigen is unknown. The data were taken from a study of T cell responses to AZD1222 COVID-19 vaccine. The overall study: Investigators merged groups given second doses at roughly 4 or roughly 12 weeks.

The CDR3 is made up of 14 amino acids. Germline CDR1 reads LNHDA; CDR2 reads SQIVND (reference sequence). Trimming pared 2 bases from V and 0 bases from J, leaving 8 bases between. This table comes from immunoSEQ multiplex PCR, and its TCRdb copy is limited to in-frame clones, with some not included. The sample lists about 130,000 clones, about nine tenths occurring once. Points from the study as a whole: Spike-specific TCR breadth and depth were elevated following two AZD1222 doses. Researchers took repertoire samples only after the peak T cell response had come. Among spike-specific TCRs, nearly half reportedly target unmutated variant regions.

The chain couples TRBV19 to TRBJ2-7; TRBD2 is a possible D gene (5 bases). This clonotype originated in an adult in good health. The starting material was peripheral blood, obtained on day 0 of AZD1222 vaccination. In DNA form, the CDR3 reads TGTGCCAGTAGTATATCGGGGAGCTCCTACGAGCAGTACTTC. Its translation is CASSISGSSYEQYF.